The TCR beta chain under discussion was sequenced for a study of T cell repertoires in aging, cancer and after chemotherapy (dated by TCRdb to about 2019). Turning to the overall study: The donors fell into six age groups ranging from 30 or younger to 70 or older, and each group had at least three individuals. TCR repertoires from healthy donor controls were recorded over periods of several months to years and showed clear clonal overlap between repeated samplings. The complete dataset included around 8.8 million TCR reads. To examine immunoaging and T cell reconstitution after chemotherapy, the study profiled TCR beta repertoires in peripheral blood from healthy donors and cancer patients. The cohort comprised 200 to 250 cancer patients, more than 90 with hematological and 124 with solid cancers, plus 95 healthy donors as a reference group.

In regard to this clonotype: What antigen it recognizes has not been identified. Base qualities are not at hand, and no much larger clone is one base apart.

Instead of sorted cells or RNA, genomic DNA extracted from peripheral blood served as the source for amplifying TCR beta rearrangements. Multiplex touch-down PCR with a mixed TRB-A/B primer pool was used to amplify rearranged TRB sequences covering the V, D and J segments. Illumina adapters and sample indices were attached to the amplicons in two consecutive PCR reactions using Phusion HS II polymerase. Amplicons were gel-purified using the NucleoSpin Gel and PCR Clean-up kit and were subsequently checked with Qubit and an Agilent 2100 Bioanalyzer. The libraries were sequenced on an Illumina MiSeq with 600-cycle, single-indexed, paired-end runs. As for how the authors treated the data: TRB sequences were processed with MiXCR versions 2.12 and 3.0.5. Each unique CDR3 nucleotide sequence was counted as one clone, and only productive sequences with at least two reads were retained. The repertoire metrics were Shannon diversity, evenness, clonality (calculated as one minus evenness), and diversity profiles parameterized by alpha from 0 to 5. Generation probabilities of clones in paired pre- and post-chemotherapy samples were computed with the IGoR algorithm. The raw public data were reprocessed by TCRdb itself: fastp quality trimming at Q25, MiXCR clonotype calling, in-frame beta chains only. Every CDR3 protein is listed once, alongside the most common genes and DNA of its rows. What appears here as the V and J calls and clone size reflects TCRdb's work, not the paper's. Here the sample has 9,500 to 11,000 distinct CDR3 sequences; less than 30% occur a single time. The ten largest clones capture less than 2.5% of the sample.

Beyond this particular receptor, the publication reports: According to the authors, the repertoire data do not permit conclusions about immunological memory after chemotherapy. An increase in median generation probability over the chemotherapy interval was observed in both cancer cohorts, suggesting that the repertoire was reconstituted through rebound thymic output. Compared with age-matched healthy donors, untreated patients with either hematological or solid cancers had significantly lower TCR diversity in the blood along with higher clonality. In healthy donors, the drop in TCR diversity with age came mainly from a loss of richness, whereas in cancer patients a loss of evenness also played a part.

Trimmed from V: 0 bases; trimmed from J: 10 bases; junction bases lacking a gene match: 12. The CDR3 starts with the cysteine, ends with the phenylalanine, and has 17 residues. Kept here is only the CDR3 DNA, which spans 51 bases and is read in frame from base 1. Looking up the germline V gene yields CDR1 SGHTS and CDR2 YDEGEE. This sequence originates from a human donor in good health. The rearranged chain carries TRBV5-8 and TRBJ1-6; the junction holds 8 bases that match TRBD1. Sequences were obtained from blood. The DNA sequence is as follows: TGTGCCAGCAGCTTGGTCGGACAGGGTGTATATGGCTCACCCCTCCACTTT. This yields the protein CASSLVGQGVYGSPLHF.